This paragraph reports one T cell receptor (beta chain). These data belong to a study of blood T cell repertoires in COVID-19. Sequencing was performed with immunoSEQ multiplex PCR; in TCRdb, only in-frame clones are kept and a portion is missing. The data show about 230,000 clones, about 85% seen once. Germline CDR1 is SGHRS and CDR2 is YFSETQ. The CDR3 is 14 residues long. V lost 2 bases and J 0 bases, leaving 7 bases between the germline ends. The chain employs TRBV5-1 and TRBJ2-3, with D uncertain. The receptor's source is a man aged 35 to 55 with acute or convalescent COVID-19. Sequenced sample: peripheral blood. This chain's CDR3 is CASSLATSTDTQYF. The CDR3 DNA reads as TGCGCCAGCAGCTTAGCGACTAGCACAGATACGCAGTATTTT.